This is a list of T cell receptor beta chains from one sample in a study of T cells of healthy individuals. TCRdb fed the 5' RACE reads into MiXCR, producing one record per CDR3 protein. The sample carries 75,000 to 95,000 distinct CDR3 sequences, 5% recorded once. These receptors all stem from a female donor in good health. CDR3s include the opening cysteine and the closing phenylalanine or tryptophan. Each record gives: V gene, D gene, J gene, clone size, CDR3 protein, CDR3 DNA. A D gene is named only where the DNA matches it firmly. The size field is filled for only some rows; it gives once, few, many or a size class.

>TRBV20-1|.|TRBJ2-7|few
CSASGDYEQYF
TGCAGTGCTTCCGGGGATTACGAGCAGTACTTC
>TRBV29-1|TRBD2|TRBJ2-1|many
CSVASGKYNEQFF
TGCAGCGTTGCCAGCGGGAAATACAATGAGCAGTTCTTC
>TRBV12-3/TRBV12-4|.|TRBJ2-5|many
CASSLSEYQETQYF
TGTGCCAGCAGTTTAAGCGAGTACCAAGAGACCCAGTACTTC
>TRBV5-1|TRBD1|TRBJ1-1|.
CASSLETGDTEAFF
TGCGCCAGCAGCTTGGAGACAGGGGACACTGAAGCTTTCTTT
>TRBV7-6|.|TRBJ2-7|few
CASSSPAWGAEQYF
TGTGCCAGCAGCTCCCCCGCGTGGGGGGCCGAGCAGTACTTC
>TRBV18|.|TRBJ1-6|many
CASSQDRNNSPLHF
TGTGCCAGCTCTCAAGACAGGAATAATTCACCCCTCCACTTT
>TRBV28|.|TRBJ2-3|many
CASSFPPRDTQYF
TGTGCCAGCAGTTTTCCTCCCCGGGATACGCAGTATTTT
>TRBV12-3/TRBV12-4|.|TRBJ2-2|many
CASSLWGRQNTGELFF
TGTGCCAGCAGTTTATGGGGGCGACAAAACACCGGGGAGCTGTTTTTT
>TRBV18|.|TRBJ2-7|many
CASSPLRTQDYEQYF
TGTGCCAGCTCACCACTTCGGACCCAGGACTACGAGCAGTACTTC
>TRBV11-2|.|TRBJ1-1|many
CASSIFGGNTEAFF
TGTGCCAGCAGTATATTTGGGGGAAACACTGAAGCTTTCTTT
>TRBV7-2|.|TRBJ1-1|.
CASSFLEGLNTEAFF
TGTGCCAGCAGCTTTTTGGAGGGTTTGAACACTGAAGCTTTCTTT
>TRBV29-1|TRBD1|TRBJ1-2|many
CSVLTGEYGYTF
TGCAGCGTTCTGACAGGGGAGTATGGCTACACCTTC
>TRBV3-1|TRBD2|TRBJ2-7|many
CASSQVARDYHEQYF
TGTGCCAGCAGCCAAGTAGCGCGGGACTACCACGAGCAGTACTTC
>TRBV19|TRBD1|TRBJ1-2|few
CASNPRVGTGALHPTNYGYTF
TGTGCCAGCAACCCTCGGGTCGGGACAGGGGCCTTGCACCCTACTAACTATGGCTACACCTTC
>TRBV6-1|.|TRBJ1-6|.
CASSEVGRDNSPLHF
TGTGCCAGCAGTGAAGTCGGACGGGATAATTCACCCCTCCACTTT
>TRBV9|TRBD1|TRBJ2-1|many
CASSVVGQGDEQFF
TGTGCCAGCAGCGTAGTGGGACAGGGGGATGAGCAGTTCTTC